This passage covers 22 T cell receptor beta chains from one sample sequenced in a study of radiotherapy plus CTLA-4 blockade in lung cancer. Sequencing used immunoSEQ multiplex PCR; TCRdb keeps in-frame clones, though not all of them. The sample yields roughly 48,000 clones, around four fifths seen once. Material: peripheral blood, obtained from a patient treated with radiotherapy plus ipilimumab. These receptors were obtained from a human donor with non-small cell lung cancer who had stable disease on radiotherapy plus ipilimumab.

The chain employs TRBV6-5 and TRBJ1-2, with D maybe TRBD1 (5 bases). The germline V and J ends were trimmed by 5 bases and 6 bases, with 13 bases remaining between them. This CDR3 is built from 13 residues. Germline loops: CDR1 MNHEY, CDR2 SVGAGI. In DNA form, the CDR3 reads TGTGCCAGCAGTAAACAGGCCCGCAATGGCTACACCTTC. Its protein is CASSKQARNGYTF.

The chain recombines TRBV10-3 with TRBJ2-1; D is perhaps TRBD2 (6 bases). The CDR3 runs to 15 residues. V was pared by 3 bases and J by 8 bases, with 17 bases between. Per the germline V gene, CDR1 is ENHRY and CDR2 is SYGVKD. For the CDR3, the DNA is TGTGCCATCAGTGACACCCGGGGAGGTTGGTATGAGCAGTTCTTC. Protein product: CAISDTRGGWYEQFF.

Only a few counts were recorded for this clone. The chain couples TRBV6-5 to TRBJ2-5; D might be TRBD1 (6 bases). With the DNA end fitting TRBJ2-7 better, the J assignment may be wrong. The CDR3 covers 13 residues. CDR1 is MNHEY and CDR2 is SVGAGI in the germline V gene. CDR3 protein: CASSYQNRVEQYF. The CDR3 DNA is TGTGCCAGCAGTTACCAGAACAGGGTCGAGCAGTACTTC.

This rearrangement joins TRBV19 to TRBJ2-5; 13 bases are shared with TRBD2. This CDR3 contains 18 residues. The V and J ends lost 7 bases and 1 base, in that order; junction bases with no gene match: 12. Germline assignment: CDR1 LNHDA and CDR2 SQIVND (reference sequence). CDR3 sequence (DNA): TGTGCCAGTAAGGGAGTAGCGGGACTAGCGGGGATCCAAGAGACCCAGTACTTC. Protein product: CASKGVAGLAGIQETQYF.

This clone was observed once. This rearrangement joins TRBV5-1 to TRBJ1-4, with TRBD1 matching 8 bases. Germline CDR1 SGHRS, CDR2 YFSETQ. Trimming at V came to 0 bases and at J to 5 bases, leaving 0 bases not matched to a gene. This CDR3 is 14 amino acids long. CDR3 in DNA: TGCGCCAGCAGCTTGGGACAGGGGAATGAAAAACTGTTTTTT. Protein product: CASSLGQGNEKLFF.

The chain couples TRBV7-9 to TRBJ2-1, with 9 nucleotides matching TRBD2. This CDR3 is 16 amino acids long. Germline loops: CDR1 SEHNR, CDR2 FQNEAQ (reference sequence). The trim removed 1 base at V and 5 bases at J, leaving 6 bases unmatched. CDR3 protein: CASSLGGGRANNEQFF. The CDR3 region has the DNA TGTGCCAGCAGCTTAGGAGGCGGGAGGGCCAACAATGAGCAGTTCTTC.

The sample holds one count of this clone. The rearrangement uses TRBV11-3 and TRBJ2-3, with 11 bases matching TRBD1. Trimming removed 3 bases from V and 4 bases from J; junction bases left unmatched: 3. Germline CDR1 reads SGHNT; CDR2 reads YENEEA. The CDR3 is 15 amino acids. The CDR3 bases are TGTGCCAGCAGCTTGGGACAGGGGGGCGCAGATACGCAGTATTTT. It codes for CASSLGQGGADTQYF.

The genes are TRBV30 and TRBJ2-7; 12 bases map to TRBD2. V dropped 2 bases and J dropped 7; count of bases not matched to a gene: 6. The CDR3 runs 14 residues. CDR1 and CDR2 from the germline V gene are GTSNPN and SVGIG (reference sequence). The CDR3 region is CAWSRLAGVGEQYF. The CDR3 bases are TGTGCCTGGAGTCGACTAGCGGGAGTGGGAGAGCAGTACTTC.

This sequence joins TRBV5-1 and TRBJ2-7, with D perhaps matching TRBD1 (9 bases). Trimming stripped 4 bases from V and 9 bases from J, with 23 bases between. This CDR3 contains 15 residues. Looked up from germline, CDR1 is SGHRS and CDR2 is YFSETQ. This CDR3 is CASSRGQGLGEGQYF. The CDR3 DNA is TGCGCCAGCAGCAGGGGACAGGGACTAGGTGAGGGGCAGTACTTC.

In this sample, this clone turned up once. This chain links TRBV28 with TRBJ2-7; tentatively, D is TRBD2 (5 bases). Germline values: CDR1 MDHEN, CDR2 SYDVKM. The CDR3 runs to 16 residues. The germline V and J ends were trimmed by 5 bases and 0 bases, with 17 bases remaining between them. CDR3 sequence (DNA): TGTGCCAGCAGTCCCCCCCGGGGTGGAGGCTCCTACGAGCAGTACTTC. It translates to CASSPPRGGGSYEQYF.

This CDR3 is CATSRDPLTGELFF. In nucleotides, the CDR3 is TGTGCCACCAGCAGAGATCCCCTAACCGGGGAGCTGTTTTTT. This chain joins TRBV15 and TRBJ2-2; no reliable D call. The germline V and J ends were trimmed by 0 bases and 5 bases, with 7 bases remaining between them. Germline CDR1 and CDR2: LNHNV and YYDKDF (reference sequence). The length of the CDR3 is 14 residues.

V gene TRBV7-2 combines with J gene TRBJ2-5; 9 nucleotides line up with TRBD2. The CDR3 totals 18 residues. The V and J ends lost 1 base and 7 bases, in that order; junction bases with no gene match: 16. Germline CDR1 is SGHTA and CDR2 is FQGNSA. CDR3 protein: CASSLGGGGLEVSATQYF. In nucleotides, the CDR3 is TGTGCCAGCAGCTTAGGCGGGGGGGGACTAGAAGTCTCCGCGACCCAGTACTTC.

CDR3 sequence reads: CASSRPRSSGRGEQFF. For the CDR3, the DNA is TGTGCCAGCAGTCGACCACGGTCGAGCGGGAGGGGTGAGCAGTTCTTC. The chain couples TRBV27 to TRBJ2-1; the match to TRBD2 covers 10 bases. CDR1 and CDR2 from the germline V gene are MNHEY and SMNVEV (reference sequence). With V trimmed by 5 bases and J by 9 bases, 13 bases remained unmatched. The CDR3 totals 16 residues.

This chain links TRBV7-6 with TRBJ2-7; TRBD1 matches at 9 bases. Germline trimming cut 0 bases from V and 2 bases from J; bases unmatched to any gene: 11. The CDR3 has 18 residues. From germline, CDR1 is SGHVS and CDR2 FNYEAQ. The CDR3 sequence is CASSLAGSGTGNTYEQYF. The CDR3 nucleotides are TGTGCCAGCAGCTTAGCGGGGTCTGGGACAGGGAATACCTACGAGCAGTACTTC.

This rearrangement joins TRBV19 to TRBJ1-1; the D gene is possibly TRBD1 (6 bases). CDR3 size: 15 residues. Germline V lookup: CDR1 LNHDA, CDR2 SQIVND (reference sequence). The V gene lost 5 bases and the J gene lost 6 bases, with 19 bases spanning the gap. The CDR3 sequence: CASSPGQYGVAEAFF. CDR3 coding DNA: TGTGCCAGTAGTCCAGGACAGTACGGTGTCGCTGAAGCTTTCTTT. Filled out from reference TRBV19 and TRBJ1-1, the complete variable domain reads DGGITQSPKYLFRKEGQNVTLSCEQNLNHDAMYWYRQDPGQGLRLIYYSQIVNDFQKGDIAEGYSVSREKKESFPLTVTSAQKNPTAFYLCASSPGQYGVAEAFFGQGTRLTVV.

The chain has TRBV11-2 and TRBJ2-7; 8 bases fit TRBD2. This CDR3 has 17 amino acids. The V gene's germline CDR1 is SGHAT and CDR2 FQNNGV. V was clipped by 2 bases and J by 2 bases; unmatched bases: 11. DNA of the CDR3: TGTGCCAGCAGCTTAAGTAGAGGACTAGCTCCAGCCTACGAGCAGTACTTC. It specifies CASSLSRGLAPAYEQYF.

The V and J genes are TRBV6-1 and TRBJ2-7; 7 bases match TRBD1. V lost 6 bases, J lost 5 bases, and 7 bases stayed unmatched. Germline assignment: CDR1 MNHNS and CDR2 SASEGT. This CDR3 is 13 amino acids long. CDR3 sequence reads: CASSARDRDEQYF. CDR3 nucleotides: TGTGCCAGCAGCGCGAGAGACAGGGACGAGCAGTACTTC.

The chain links TRBV5-4 to TRBJ2-5; the D gene is possibly TRBD2 (6 bases). The CDR3 has 15 residues. V was cut by 4 bases and J by 4 bases, with 17 bases left in between. Germline V gene sequence: CDR1 SGHNT, CDR2 YYREEE (reference sequence). CDR3 protein: CASSVPGLGGETQYF. CDR3 DNA sequence: TGTGCCAGCAGCGTCCCGGGTTTGGGAGGAGAGACCCAGTACTTC.

The chain employs TRBV4-1 and TRBJ2-7, with 8 bases lining up with TRBD2. This CDR3 has 18 residues. The germline V gene encodes CDR1 MGHRA and CDR2 YSYEKL. The J segment lost 0 bases and the V segment lost 0 bases, leaving 10 bases of the junction unmatched. CDR3 nucleotides: TGCGCCAGCAGCCAAGATGGGAGGGCGGGAGGTTCCTCCTACGAGCAGTACTTC. Protein product: CASSQDGRAGGSSYEQYF.

The chain uses TRBV11-3 and TRBJ1-1; 7 nucleotides align to TRBD1. There are 13 residues in the CDR3. The trim removed 5 bases at V and 1 base at J, leaving 1 base unmatched. Germline loops: CDR1 SGHNT, CDR2 YENEEA. The DNA of the CDR3 is TGTGCCAGCAGCCACAGGGGGAACACTGAAGCTTTCTTT. Its protein product is CASSHRGNTEAFF.

The rearrangement uses TRBV28 and TRBJ2-3; 9 bases map to TRBD2. With 5 bases clipped from V and 2 bases from J, the junction kept 8 bases outside the gene matches. The germline gives CDR1 MDHEN, CDR2 SYDVKM. The CDR3 spans 16 residues. The CDR3 loop is CASSTPLAGYTDTQYF. The DNA of the CDR3 is TGTGCCAGCAGTACGCCTCTAGCGGGGTACACAGATACGCAGTATTTT.

CDR3 amino acids: CASSPDPGQGVYEQYF. CDR3 in DNA: TGTGCCAGCAGCCCAGACCCGGGACAGGGTGTTTACGAGCAGTACTTC. This rearrangement joins TRBV27 to TRBJ2-7, with 9 bases that match TRBD1. The J segment lost 4 bases and the V segment lost 6 bases, leaving 13 bases of the junction unmatched. Germline V lookup: CDR1 MNHEY, CDR2 SMNVEV (reference sequence). The CDR3 contains 16 residues.